The T cell receptor beta chain described here comes from a study of beta chain features in type 1 diabetes. Study-wide points: When Type 1 diabetes patients were examined, their TCRB CDR3s proved moderately but significantly shorter in all four CD4+ subsets.

The V end lost 2 bases, the J end lost 10 bases, and 12 bases lay between the germline ends. Germline V gene data show CDR1 as SGHTA and CDR2 as FQGNSA. The CDR3 has 13 amino acids. Expressed TCRB transcripts were sequenced, since all the RNA that had been isolated was reverse transcribed. The table came from immunoSEQ multiplex PCR; TCRdb's copy has only in-frame clones and leaves some out. The data show about 650,000 clones, about an eighth seen once. To note about this clone: The antigen is unknown.

Sorting based on CD45RO/CCR7/CD25/CD127/CD95/CD27 separated CD4+ naive, central memory, regulatory and stem cell-like memory cells. Sequencing used naive CD4+ T cells from blood. V is TRBV7-2 and J is TRBJ1-5, with no clear D. This receptor was taken from a man aged 30-40 years with type 1 diabetes. The CDR3 region is CASSLKVIQPQHF. The CDR3, as DNA: TGTGCCAGCAGCTTAAAGGTGATCCAACCCCAGCATTTT.